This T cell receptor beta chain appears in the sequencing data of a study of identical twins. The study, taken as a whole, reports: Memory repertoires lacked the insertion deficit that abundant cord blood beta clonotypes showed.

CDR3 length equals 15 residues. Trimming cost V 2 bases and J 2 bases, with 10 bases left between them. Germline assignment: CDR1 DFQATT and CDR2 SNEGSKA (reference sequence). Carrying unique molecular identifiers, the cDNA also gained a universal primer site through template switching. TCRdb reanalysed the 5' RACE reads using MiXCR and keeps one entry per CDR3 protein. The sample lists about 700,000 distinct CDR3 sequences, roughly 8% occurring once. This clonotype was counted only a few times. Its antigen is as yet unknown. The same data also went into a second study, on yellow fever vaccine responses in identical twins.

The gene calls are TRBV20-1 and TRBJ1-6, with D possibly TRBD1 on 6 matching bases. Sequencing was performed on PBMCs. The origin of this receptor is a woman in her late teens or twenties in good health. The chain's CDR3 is CSARTTGTYNSPLHF. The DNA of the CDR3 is TGCAGTGCTAGAACGACAGGAACCTATAATTCACCCCTCCACTTT.